This T cell receptor beta chain was retrieved from a study of blood T cell repertoires in COVID-19. On the study more broadly: Researchers got acute and convalescent COVID-19 samples from the United States, Italy and Spain. PBMCs, B-cell-depleted T cells, or T cells were the source of the cDNA or gDNA that made up the material.

CDR3 length: 15 residues. V gave up 0 bases and J gave up 7 bases, with 14 bases separating them. CDR1 is SGDLS and CDR2 is YYNGEE in the germline V gene. As processed by the authors: By means of reference gene primer amplification, nucleated cell counts were estimated. Using immunoSEQ multiplex PCR, the repertoire was profiled, and TCRdb retains in-frame clones only, with some absent. D and trimming were read from the DNA, whereas the V and J calls and clone size are those reported in that table. Of approximately 170,000 clones detected, 88% appear once; the ten largest clones hold 20% to 30%. This clonotype was obtained from a man between 60 and 75 years old with acute or convalescent COVID-19. This chain uses TRBV9 with TRBJ2-1, with D possibly matching TRBD1 (6 bases). The sample consisted of peripheral blood. The CDR3: CASSVGVGALNEQFF. In DNA form, the CDR3 reads TGTGCCAGCAGCGTAGGGGTGGGGGCATTGAATGAGCAGTTCTTC.